The 15 T cell receptor beta chains listed next were all sequenced from one sample in a study of vaccination effects on CD4 cells after COVID-19. Produced via immunoSEQ multiplex PCR; TCRdb's table is partial and in-frame only. This table has tens of thousands of clones, almost 75% appearing once. Within the ViraFEST assay, antigen-specific CD4+ T cells underwent expansion with viral peptide pools prior to sequencing. Having been cultured for roughly 11 days, the cells underwent CD4+ T cell isolation. BNT162b2 vaccine or mRNA-1273 vaccine was given to participants in two doses. No cognate antigen is known for these TCRs. The starting material was CD4+ T cells from PBMCs cultured with HCoV-229E spike peptides, obtained after COVID-19 vaccination. Receptor source: a human donor who received a COVID-19 vaccine.

This clone was counted a single time. The CDR3 sequence is CASSLVTASGRVVRADTQYF. The CDR3 coding sequence is TGTGCCAGCAGCTTAGTAACGGCTAGCGGGAGGGTAGTGCGAGCAGATACGCAGTATTTT. The V gene is TRBV7-8, the J gene TRBJ2-3, with TRBD2 matching over 12 bases. Trimming at V came to 1 base and at J to 4 bases, leaving 15 bases not matched to a gene. In germline, CDR1 is SGHVS, CDR2 FQNEAQ. CDR3 length: 20 amino acids.

This chain uses TRBV5-1 with TRBJ2-3; D is unresolved. V lost 2 bases and J lost 0, with 7 bases in between. Germline-derived CDR1 and CDR2 are SGHRS and YFSETQ. The CDR3 has 14 amino acids. The CDR3 DNA follows: TGCGCCAGCAGCTTCCAGGCTAGCACAGATACGCAGTATTTT. Its translation is CASSFQASTDTQYF.

J is TRBJ2-7 and V is TRBV5-5, with a weak D call TRBD2 (5 bases). The CDR3 contains 12 residues. Looked up from germline, CDR1 is SGHKS and CDR2 is YYEKEE (reference sequence). The germline V and J ends were trimmed by 2 bases and 6 bases, with 9 bases remaining between them. The CDR3 DNA is TGTGCCAGCAGCTTCGTCGGGGTCGAGCAGTACTTC. Translation gives CASSFVGVEQYF.

CDR3 region: CATSRDYIGYEQYF. The CDR3 region has the DNA TGTGCCACCAGCAGAGATTACATCGGCTACGAGCAGTACTTC. This sequence joins TRBV15 and TRBJ2-7; D gene uncertain. Trimming removed 0 bases from V and 3 bases from J, with 9 bases in between. Germline-derived CDR1 and CDR2 are LNHNV and YYDKDF (reference sequence). This CDR3 comprises 14 residues.

The rearrangement joins TRBV7-2 to TRBJ1-2; D is perhaps TRBD1 (6 bases). Per the germline V gene, CDR1 is SGHTA and CDR2 is FQGNSA. This CDR3 comprises 15 residues. V was cut by 0 bases and J by 8 bases, with 16 bases left in between. The CDR3 DNA follows: TGTGCCAGCAGCTTAGCGGGGGGCCTCCGTACCGGCTACACCTTC. This codes for CASSLAGGLRTGYTF.

V and J are TRBV9 and TRBJ2-2, with TRBD2 matching 9 bases. The CDR3 contains 16 residues. The V segment lost 5 bases and the J segment 2 bases; nucleotides outside the gene matches: 7. Germline CDR1 reads SGDLS; CDR2 reads YYNGEE. The CDR3, as DNA: TGTGCCAGCAGGAGCGGCGGGGGGGGCAACACCGGGGAGCTGTTTTTT. Translated: CASRSGGGGNTGELFF.

The V gene is TRBV4-2, the J gene TRBJ2-2; 8 nucleotides line up with TRBD2. CDR3 length: 17 amino acids. Germline V gene data show CDR1 as LGHNA and CDR2 as YNFKEQ. Losses at the gene ends were 0 bases for V and 5 bases for J; bases not matched to a gene: 8. CDR3: CASSQDRAGGRTGELFF. The CDR3 DNA sequence: TGTGCCAGCAGCCAAGATAGGGCGGGAGGACGTACCGGGGAGCTGTTTTTT.

This sequence joins TRBV20-1 and TRBJ1-2; 7 positions agree with TRBD1. Germline assignment: CDR1 DFQATT and CDR2 SNEGSKA (reference sequence). V shed 4 bases and J 8 bases; nucleotides not matched to a gene: 4. The CDR3 sequence is 11 residues long. The DNA of the CDR3 is TGCAGTGCTATGGTAGGGGGCGGCTACACCTTC. Its translation: CSAMVGGGYTF.

This sequence joins TRBV3-1 (or the pseudogene TRBV3-2) and TRBJ2-1; the D is unclear. Looked up from germline, CDR1 is LGHDT and CDR2 is YNNKEL (reference sequence). The length of the CDR3 is 14 residues. V lost 1 base and J 8 bases, leaving 12 bases between the germline ends. The CDR3 loop reads CASSQGLVTDEQFF. The CDR3 DNA reads TGTGCCAGCAGCCAAGGGCTTGTAACCGATGAGCAGTTCTTC.

This chain uses TRBV27 with TRBJ1-6; D is uncertain. This CDR3 region has 14 residues. V lost 6 bases and J lost 5, with 11 bases in between. Germline loops: CDR1 MNHEY, CDR2 SMNVEV (reference sequence). In DNA form, the CDR3 reads TGTGCCAGCAGCTACCGGGGAGATAATTCACCCCTCCACTTT. Encoded protein: CASSYRGDNSPLHF.

The rearrangement links TRBV20-1 to TRBJ1-2; D not certain. V lost 1 base and J 12 bases, leaving 12 bases between the germline ends. CDR3 length: 11 amino acids. Germline V lookup: CDR1 DFQATT, CDR2 SNEGSKA (reference sequence). This CDR3 reads CSARGNIQHTF. In nucleotides, the CDR3 is TGCAGTGCTAGAGGTAACATCCAGCACACCTTC.

This clone was detected a few times. The chain joins TRBV10-1 to TRBJ2-2; 10 nucleotides match TRBD1. V shed 5 bases and J 6 bases; nucleotides not matched to a gene: 9. The CDR3 runs to 16 residues. Germline-derived CDR1 and CDR2 are WNHNN and SYGVQD (reference sequence). Here the CDR3 reads CASSKDRDRGSGELFF. The CDR3 DNA sequence: TGCGCCAGCAGTAAAGACCGGGACAGGGGTTCCGGGGAGCTGTTTTTT.

CDR3 sequence reads: CAGAYLQETQYF. The CDR3 DNA is TGTGCCGGTGCTTACCTACAAGAGACCCAGTACTTC. The chain carries TRBV7-8 and TRBJ2-5; the D is unclear. Germline-derived CDR1 and CDR2 are SGHVS and FQNEAQ. Trimming cost V 11 bases and J 2 bases, with 12 bases left between them. The CDR3 length is 12 residues.

The chain recombines TRBV19 with TRBJ2-1; no definite D call. Germline V gene data show CDR1 as LNHDA and CDR2 as SQIVND (reference sequence). Trimming left V 6 bases short and J 0 bases short, with 9 bases between. The CDR3 covers 14 residues. This chain's CDR3 is CASSRFSSYNEQFF. In nucleotides, the CDR3 is TGTGCCAGTAGCCGTTTTAGCTCCTACAATGAGCAGTTCTTC. Drawing the rest from reference TRBV19 and TRBJ2-1, the complete variable domain is DGGITQSPKYLFRKEGQNVTLSCEQNLNHDAMYWYRQDPGQGLRLIYYSQIVNDFQKGDIAEGYSVSREKKESFPLTVTSAQKNPTAFYLCASSRFSSYNEQFFGPGTRLTVL.

The V and J genes are TRBV5-8 and TRBJ2-6; D gene ambiguous. Trimming left V 2 bases short and J 1 base short, with 10 bases between. The CDR3 is made up of 16 amino acids. From germline, CDR1 is SGHTS and CDR2 YDEGEE. CDR3 residues: CASSFLWVSGANVLTF. Here the CDR3 DNA reads TGTGCCAGCAGCTTCTTATGGGTTTCTGGGGCCAACGTCCTGACTTTC.